Following are 3 T cell receptor beta chains from one sample sequenced in a study of T cells after yellow fever vaccination. TCRdb fed the 5' RACE reads into MiXCR, producing one record per CDR3 protein. The table lists some 560,000 distinct CDR3 sequences, under 25% of them singletons. Material: PBMCs, obtained 15 days after the yellow fever booster vaccination. These receptors came from a man aged 25-45 years who received the YFV17D yellow fever vaccine.

The table lists this clonotype with a few counts. The chain employs TRBV12-3 or TRBV12-4 and TRBJ2-4, with a weak D call TRBD1 (7 bases). V gave up 1 base and J gave up 0 bases, with 16 bases separating them. This CDR3 region has 18 residues. CDR3 DNA sequence: TGTGCCAGCAGTTTAGACGCGGGGACAGCTCAAGCCAAAAACATTCAGTACTTC. Its protein product is CASSLDAGTAQAKNIQYF.

The chain combines TRBV30 with TRBJ2-2; D call uncertain. The germline gives CDR1 GTSNPN, CDR2 SVGIG (reference sequence). The V end lost 3 bases, the J end lost 1 base, and 6 bases lay between the germline ends. The CDR3 is 13 residues long. The DNA for the CDR3 is TGTGCCTGGAGGTACAGGAACACCGGGGAGCTGTTTTTT. Its protein product is CAWRYRNTGELFF.

In this sample, this clonotype turned up a few times. V is TRBV29-1 and J is TRBJ1-2, with D tentatively TRBD1 (5 bases). The germline V gene has CDR1 SQVTM and CDR2 ANQGSEA. The length of the CDR3 is 15 residues. V shed 7 bases and J shed 0 bases, with 18 bases lying between them. The CDR3 DNA sequence: TGCAGCGCTCTCGCAGGGTCTCGAGCTAACTATGGCTACACCTTC. Translation gives CSALAGSRANYGYTF.